This T cell receptor beta chain appears in the sequencing data of a study of OX40 agonist ivuxolimab in advanced cancers. The CDR3 length is 15 residues. Trimming stripped 4 bases from V and 1 base from J, with 12 bases between. Germline lookup yields CDR1 MNHNS and CDR2 SASEGT. TCRdb's copy holds only in-frame clones and misses some; the assay was immunoSEQ multiplex PCR. The repertoire includes roughly 90,000 clones, around 85% of them detected once, and less than 1.5% sits in the top ten. V is TRBV6-1 and J is TRBJ2-3; a weak D match, TRBD2 (6 bases). The sample in question was CD4+ or CD8+ T cells sorted from blood, obtained in a trial of the OX40 agonist ivuxolimab. This receptor was taken from an adult with an advanced solid tumor such as melanoma, head and neck, liver or kidney cancer. The CDR3 DNA is TGTGCCAGCAGTGTAGAAGAGCGGGGCACAGATACGCAGTATTTT. This gives the protein CASSVEERGTDTQYF.